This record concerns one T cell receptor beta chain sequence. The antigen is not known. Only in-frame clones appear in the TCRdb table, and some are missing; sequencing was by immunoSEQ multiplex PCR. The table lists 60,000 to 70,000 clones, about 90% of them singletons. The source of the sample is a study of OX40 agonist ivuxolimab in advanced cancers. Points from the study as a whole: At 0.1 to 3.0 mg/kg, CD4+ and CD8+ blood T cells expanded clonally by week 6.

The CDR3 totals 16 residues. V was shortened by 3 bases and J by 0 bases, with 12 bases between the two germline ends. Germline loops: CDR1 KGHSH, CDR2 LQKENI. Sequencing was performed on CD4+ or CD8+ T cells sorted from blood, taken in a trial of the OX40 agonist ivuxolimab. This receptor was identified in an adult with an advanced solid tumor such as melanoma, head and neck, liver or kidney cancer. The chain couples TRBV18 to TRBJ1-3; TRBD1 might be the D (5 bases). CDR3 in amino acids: CASSPLDSSSGNTIYF. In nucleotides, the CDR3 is TGTGCCAGCTCACCCCTCGACAGCAGCTCTGGAAACACCATATATTTT. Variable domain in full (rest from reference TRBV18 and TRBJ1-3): NAGVMQNPRHLVRRRGQEARLRCSPMKGHSHVYWYRQLPEEGLKFMVYLQKENIIDESGMPKERFSAEFPKEGPSILRIQQVVRGDSAAYFCASSPLDSSSGNTIYFGEGSWLTVV.